This T cell receptor (beta chain) appears in the sequencing data of a study of graft-versus-host responses after intestinal transplantation. In the study overall: Recipients had transplants, and these were multivisceral, liver-intestinal, or isolated intestinal. Anti-thymocyte globulin was used for induction in all recipients, who then took tacrolimus and steroids for roughly three years. Study conclusions and caveats: The recipient marrow held GvH clones, and some of them showed up first in ileum or blood.

J was trimmed by 4 bases and V by 3 bases; bases with no gene match: 11. The CDR3 length is 16 residues. Germline values: CDR1 SGHNT, CDR2 YYREEE (reference sequence). Libraries were prepared by immunoSEQ multiplex PCR; TCRdb keeps only in-frame clonotypes and omits some of them. Of some 41,000 clones in the sample, 85% to 95% were seen once. Regarding this clone: Its antigen is currently unknown.

The sequence came from a human patient who received an intestinal transplant, so some T cells may come from the graft donor. The source material was PBMCs, sampled 734 days after intestinal transplantation. The rearrangement links TRBV5-4 to TRBJ2-3, with 7 bases aligning to TRBD1. The CDR3 is CASSSPTGRGSDTQYF. The CDR3 DNA reads as TGTGCCAGCAGCTCCCCGACAGGGCGAGGGTCAGATACGCAGTATTTT. The whole variable domain, filled in from reference TRBV5-4 and TRBJ2-3, reads ETGVTQSPTHLIKTRGQQVTLRCSSQSGHNTVSWYQQALGQGPQFIFQYYREEENGRGNFPPRFSGLQFPNYSSELNVNALELDDSALYLCASSSPTGRGSDTQYFGPGTRLTVL.